This entry describes one TCR beta chain. Libraries were prepared by immunoSEQ multiplex PCR; TCRdb keeps only in-frame clonotypes and omits some of them. The data hold approximately 450,000 clones, with roughly 87% observed a single time. The data derive from a study of blood T cell repertoires in COVID-19. This CDR3 spans 12 amino acids. Germline V CDR1 and CDR2: GTSNPN, SVGIG (reference sequence). V was clipped by 2 bases and J by 1 base, with 6 bases between them. The chain joins TRBV30 to TRBJ2-7; D is perhaps TRBD1 (5 bases). The source of this sequence is a woman between 18 and 29 years old with acute COVID-19. Source material: PBMCs or T cells enriched from blood (not recorded which). The CDR3 loop reads CAWSPGSYEQYF. The CDR3 bases are TGTGCCTGGAGTCCAGGGTCCTACGAGCAGTACTTC. Drawing the rest from reference TRBV30 and TRBJ2-7, the complete variable domain is SQTIHQWPATLVQPVGSPLSLECTVEGTSNPNLYWYRQAAGRGLQLLFYSVGIGQISSEVPQNLSASRPQDRQFILSSKKLLLSDSGFYLCAWSPGSYEQYFGPGTRLTVT.